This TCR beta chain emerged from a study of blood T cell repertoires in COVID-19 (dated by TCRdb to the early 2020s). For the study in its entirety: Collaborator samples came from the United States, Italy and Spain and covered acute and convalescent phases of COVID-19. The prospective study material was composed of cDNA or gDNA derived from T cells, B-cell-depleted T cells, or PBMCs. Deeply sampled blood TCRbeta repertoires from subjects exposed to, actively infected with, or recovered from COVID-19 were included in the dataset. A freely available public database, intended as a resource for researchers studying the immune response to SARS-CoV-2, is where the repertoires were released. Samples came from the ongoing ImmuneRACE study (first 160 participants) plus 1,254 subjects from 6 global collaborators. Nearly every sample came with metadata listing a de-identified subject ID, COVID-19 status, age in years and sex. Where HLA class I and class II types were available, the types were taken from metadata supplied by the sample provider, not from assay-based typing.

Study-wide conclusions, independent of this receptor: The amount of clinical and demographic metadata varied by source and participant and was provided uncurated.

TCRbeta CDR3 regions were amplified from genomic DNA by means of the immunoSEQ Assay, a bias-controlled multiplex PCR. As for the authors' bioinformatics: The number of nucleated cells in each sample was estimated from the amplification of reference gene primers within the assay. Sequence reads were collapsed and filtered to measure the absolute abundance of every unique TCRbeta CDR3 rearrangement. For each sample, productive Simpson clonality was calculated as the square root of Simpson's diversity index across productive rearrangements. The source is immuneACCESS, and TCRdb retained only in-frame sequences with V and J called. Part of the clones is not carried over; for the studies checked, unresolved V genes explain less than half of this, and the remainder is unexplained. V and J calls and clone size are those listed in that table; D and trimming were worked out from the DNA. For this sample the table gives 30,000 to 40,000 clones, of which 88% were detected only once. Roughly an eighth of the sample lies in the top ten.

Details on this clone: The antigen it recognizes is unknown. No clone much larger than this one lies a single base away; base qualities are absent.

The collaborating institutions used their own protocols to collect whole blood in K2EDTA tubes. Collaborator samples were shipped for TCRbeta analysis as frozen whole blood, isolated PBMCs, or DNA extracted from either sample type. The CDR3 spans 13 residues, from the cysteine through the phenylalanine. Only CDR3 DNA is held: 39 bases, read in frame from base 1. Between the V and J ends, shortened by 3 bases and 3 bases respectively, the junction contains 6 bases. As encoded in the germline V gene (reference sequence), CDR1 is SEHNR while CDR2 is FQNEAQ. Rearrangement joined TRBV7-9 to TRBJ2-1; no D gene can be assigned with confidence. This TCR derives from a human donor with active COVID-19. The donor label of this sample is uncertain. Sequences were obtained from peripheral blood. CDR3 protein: CASSFAGYNEQFF. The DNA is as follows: TGTGCCAGCAGCTTCGCAGGCTACAATGAGCAGTTCTTC.